This TCR beta chain was recovered during a study of CD8 T cells in Susac syndrome. The CDR3 has 15 amino acids. CDR1 SGHVS and CDR2 FNYEAQ come from the germline V gene. The trim removed 4 bases at V and 0 bases at J, leaving 3 bases unmatched. Reverse transcription used about 0.45 to 1 ug RNA and random hexamers. Across 54 Vbeta and 13 Jbeta, TCR beta CDR3 was amplified with immunoSEQ multiplex PCR. MiXCR, run by TCRdb on the immunoSEQ multiplex PCR reads, gives a single entry per CDR3 protein. The data contain more than 150,000 distinct CDR3 sequences, around 95% of them singletons. TEMRA cells underwent FACS enrichment and CD8+ and CD4+ T cells underwent negative isolation.

The clonotype comes from a human donor with multiple sclerosis. The sample was CD8+ T cells from PBMCs. J is TRBJ2-3 and V is TRBV7-6; 8 nucleotides line up with TRBD2. Here the CDR3 reads CASSYTSGSTDTQYF. DNA for the CDR3: TGTGCCAGCAGCTATACTAGCGGCAGCACAGATACGCAGTATTTT.